The clone carrying this T cell receptor (beta chain) was seen only a few times. Its antigen is unidentified. This sample stems from a study of T cell repertoires in ileal Crohn's disease. Study outcomes and limitations: High-frequency clones were more common in sorted CD8 than CD4 cells.

After removal of 0 bases from V and 6 bases from J, the junction contained 4 bases not matched to a gene. The CDR3 covers 14 residues. In germline, CDR1 is LNHNV, CDR2 YYDKDF (reference sequence). Measured with immunoSEQ multiplex PCR; TCRdb has only the in-frame clones, and not every one. The sample gives around 15,000 clones, less than 85% of which show up once; about a tenth is in the top ten. Input material: ileal tissue. The V gene is TRBV15, the J gene TRBJ1-2; 7 bases fit TRBD1. The receptor was isolated from an adult with Crohn's disease. The CDR3 DNA reads TGTGCCACCAGCAGAGATGGGACAGCCCATGGCTACACCTTC. It codes for CATSRDGTAHGYTF.